A single TCR beta chain is shown here with its context. The patients had localized lung adenocarcinoma, a non-small cell subtype. TCRdb reprocessed the PCR reads via MiXCR and lists one record per CDR3 protein. Of around 20,000 distinct CDR3 sequences in the sample, around 50% were seen once. This specimen belongs to a study of CD4 and CD8 cells across lung adenocarcinoma regions. Trimming took 8 bases from V and 4 from J; bases not matched to a gene: 16. The germline V gene encodes CDR1 MNHNS and CDR2 SASEGT. The CDR3 loop spans 16 amino acids. The source material was CD8+ T cells from the margin of a lung tumor. V and J are TRBV6-1 and TRBJ2-5, with 7 positions matching TRBD2. The receptor was isolated from a male donor with lung adenocarcinoma. The CD4 and CD8 labels of this study may be unreliable. Here the CDR3 DNA reads TGTGCCAGCGGGGGGAGCGGGGACCTTGCCACAGAGACCCAGTACTTC. Translating gives CASGGSGDLATETQYF.